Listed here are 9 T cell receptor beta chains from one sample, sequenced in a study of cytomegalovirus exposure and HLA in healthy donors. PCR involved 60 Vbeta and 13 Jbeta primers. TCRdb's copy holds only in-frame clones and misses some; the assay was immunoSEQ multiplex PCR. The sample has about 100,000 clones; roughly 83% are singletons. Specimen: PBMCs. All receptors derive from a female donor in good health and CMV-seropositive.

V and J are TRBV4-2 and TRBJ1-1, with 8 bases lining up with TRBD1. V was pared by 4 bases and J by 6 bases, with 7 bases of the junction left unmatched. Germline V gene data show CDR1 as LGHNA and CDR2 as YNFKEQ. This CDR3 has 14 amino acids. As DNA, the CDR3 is TGTGCCAGCAGCCTGGGACAGGCCACCCCTGAAGCTTTCTTT. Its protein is CASSLGQATPEAFF.

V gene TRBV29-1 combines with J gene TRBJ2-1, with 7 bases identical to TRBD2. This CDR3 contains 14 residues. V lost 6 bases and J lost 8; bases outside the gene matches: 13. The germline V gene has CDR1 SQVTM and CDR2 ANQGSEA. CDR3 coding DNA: TGCAGCGTCCCCCCCAGCGGGGCCGTTCATGAGCAGTTCTTC. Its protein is CSVPPSGAVHEQFF.

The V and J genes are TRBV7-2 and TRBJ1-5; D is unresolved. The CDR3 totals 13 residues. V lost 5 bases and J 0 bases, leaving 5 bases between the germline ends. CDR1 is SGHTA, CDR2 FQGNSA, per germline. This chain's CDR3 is CASSPSSNQPQHF. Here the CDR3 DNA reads TGTGCCAGCAGCCCATCTAGCAATCAGCCCCAGCATTTT.

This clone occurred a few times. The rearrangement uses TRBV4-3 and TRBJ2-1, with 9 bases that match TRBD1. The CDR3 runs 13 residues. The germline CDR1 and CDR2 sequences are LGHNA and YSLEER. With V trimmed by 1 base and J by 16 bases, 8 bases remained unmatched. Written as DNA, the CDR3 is TGCGCCAGCAGCCAAGTCGGGACAGGGTGTCTTTTCTTC. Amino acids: CASSQVGTGCLFF.

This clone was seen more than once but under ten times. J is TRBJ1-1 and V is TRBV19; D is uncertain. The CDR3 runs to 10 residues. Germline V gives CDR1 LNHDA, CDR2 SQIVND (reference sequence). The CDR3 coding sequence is TGTGGGCGGCTGAACACTGAAGCTTTCTTT. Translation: CGRLNTEAFF.

DNA of the CDR3: TGTGCCATCAGTGTATCGTCGGTAGCGGGATCCTCCTACGAGCAGTACTTC. Residues: CAISVSSVAGSSYEQYF. The chain uses TRBV10-3 and TRBJ2-7, with 8 nucleotides matching TRBD2. Germline CDR1 and CDR2: ENHRY and SYGVKD. V shed 4 bases, J shed 0 bases, and the junction held 11 bases outside the gene matches. The CDR3 length is 17 residues.

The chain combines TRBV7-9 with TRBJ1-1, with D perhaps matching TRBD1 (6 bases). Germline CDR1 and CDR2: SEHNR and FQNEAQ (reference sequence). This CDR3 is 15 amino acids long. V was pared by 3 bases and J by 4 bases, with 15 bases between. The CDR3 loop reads CASSFITGTSTEAFF. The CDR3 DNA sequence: TGTGCCAGCAGCTTCATTACAGGGACTAGCACTGAAGCTTTCTTT.

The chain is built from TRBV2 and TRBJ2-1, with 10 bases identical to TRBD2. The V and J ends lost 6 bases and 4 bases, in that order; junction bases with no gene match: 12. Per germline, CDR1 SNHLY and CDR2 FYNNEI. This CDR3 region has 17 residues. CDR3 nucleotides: TGTGCCAGCAGGGATGGGACTAGCGTTTTGGTATACAATGAGCAGTTCTTC. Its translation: CASRDGTSVLVYNEQFF. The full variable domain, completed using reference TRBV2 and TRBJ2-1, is EPEVTQTPSHQVTQMGQEVILRCVPISNHLYFYWYRQILGQKVEFLVSFYNNEISEKSEIFDDQFSVERPDGSNFTLKIRSTKLEDSAMYFCASRDGTSVLVYNEQFFGPGTRLTVL.

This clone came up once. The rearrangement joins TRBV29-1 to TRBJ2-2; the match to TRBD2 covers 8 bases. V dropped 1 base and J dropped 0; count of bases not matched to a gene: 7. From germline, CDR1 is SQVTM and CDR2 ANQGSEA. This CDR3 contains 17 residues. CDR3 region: CSVEGRTSGANTGELFF. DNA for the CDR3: TGCAGCGTTGAAGGCAGAACTAGCGGCGCGAACACCGGGGAGCTGTTTTTT.